The entry that follows covers one TCR beta chain sequence. Its antigen is currently not known. It has no much larger one-base neighbor in the sample; base qualities were not kept. The intended sense of this specimen's time point label: blood from clinic visit 5 months post-surgery; TSC patient then seizure free. Surgery cases with the highest brain T cell transcript signatures were selected for TCR beta chain sequencing of brain tissue and, where available, blood. Prior to surgery, the patients had been treated with at least one anti-epileptic drug. TCR-sequenced patients were children with drug-resistant epilepsy due to tuberous sclerosis complex, focal cortical dysplasia, Rasmussen encephalitis or hemimegalencephaly. The Monarch genomic DNA purification kit was used to extract bulk genomic DNA from unsorted brain tissue and from whole blood. These data belong to a study of brain T cells in children with intractable seizures (dated by TCRdb to the early 2020s). As for the study more broadly: A NanoString immunology panel was first used to screen resected brain tissue from roughly 56 pediatric epilepsy surgery cases for immune gene transcripts. Among the approximately 12 selected surgery cases, eight also had pre-surgery blood sequenced, leaving four with brain tissue only. Beyond this particular receptor, the publication reports: The patients' HCMV serostatus was not known, and viral specificity was inferred solely from CDR3 sequence similarity. Sequencing depth differed between pre- and post-surgery blood, so clones missing from the pre-surgery sample may reflect undersampling.

TCR beta chain sequences were generated from genomic DNA using the immunoSEQ assay. In the original analysis: CDR3 sequences not starting with the conserved framework cysteine at position 104 were manually removed. To get clonality, the normalized Shannon's Diversity Index was subtracted from one, giving values from 0 (maximal diversity) to 1 (oligoclonal). Chi-squared comparison-of-proportions tests assessed whether the same CDR3 differed in frequency between samples, such as brain versus blood. Public clonotypes were identified through searches of immuneACCESS, and similarity to known antiviral clonotypes was evaluated with the VDJdb browser. The clones in this table, taken by TCRdb from immuneACCESS, are in-frame only. Not every clone is retained; where verified, under half of the shortfall comes from an unresolved V gene, and the cause of the rest is unknown. D and trimming were read from the DNA, whereas the V and J calls and clone size are those reported in that table. The sample yields 340,000 or so clones; nearly 95% were counted once. The ten largest clones take up 4.5% to 7% of the sample.

Including cysteine and phenylalanine, the CDR3 has 12 amino acids. Of the read, only the CDR3 DNA is kept; its 36 bases are in frame from base 1. Deletion took 6 bases off V and 6 bases off J, with a span of 6 bases between the germline ends. The germline V gene (reference sequence) supplies CDR1 MNHEY and CDR2 SMNVEV. This sequence originates from a boy younger than two with tuberous sclerosis and intractable seizures. The input for sequencing was peripheral blood, taken roughly 5 months after surgery. The chain employs TRBV27 and TRBJ1-6; the D gene is not confidently resolved. The bases are TGTGCCAGCAGCCCGTCTAATTCACCCCTCCACTTT. This is translated as CASSPSNSPLHF.